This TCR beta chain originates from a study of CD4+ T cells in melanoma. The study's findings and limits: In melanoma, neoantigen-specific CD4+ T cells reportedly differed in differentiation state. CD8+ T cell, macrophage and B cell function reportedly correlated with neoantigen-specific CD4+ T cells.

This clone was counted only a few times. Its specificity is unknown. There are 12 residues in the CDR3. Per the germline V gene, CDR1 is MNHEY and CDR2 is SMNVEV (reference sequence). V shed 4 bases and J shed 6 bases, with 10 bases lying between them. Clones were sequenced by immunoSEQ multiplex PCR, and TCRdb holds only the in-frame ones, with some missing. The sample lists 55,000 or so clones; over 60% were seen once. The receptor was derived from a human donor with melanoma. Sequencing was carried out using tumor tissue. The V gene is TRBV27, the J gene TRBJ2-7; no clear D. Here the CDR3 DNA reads TGTGCCAGCAGTTGGGCGTCGGGCGAGCAGTACTTC. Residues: CASSWASGEQYF.